What follows are 31 T cell receptor beta chains derived from one specimen sequenced in a study of technical replicates of blood from a few donors. Profiled with immunoSEQ multiplex PCR; TCRdb holds only in-frame clones, not every one. The table has 70,000 to 90,000 clones, approximately 90% seen once; the top ten hold approximately 0.25%. Sample: T cells isolated from PBMCs. These receptors were collected from a human donor in good health.

This clone appeared a few times. The chain has TRBV29-1 and TRBJ1-2; TRBD1 might be the D (6 bases). The CDR3 sequence is 15 residues long. Trimming stripped 4 bases from V and 4 bases from J, with 19 bases between. Germline V gene data show CDR1 as SQVTM and CDR2 as ANQGSEA. CDR3 sequence reads: CSVVPRGGGGYGYTF. The CDR3 DNA is TGCAGCGTTGTTCCCCGTGGCGGGGGCGGCTATGGCTACACCTTC. The complete variable domain, with remaining parts taken from reference TRBV29-1 and TRBJ1-2, reads SAVISQKPSRDICQRGTSLTIQCQVDSQVTMMFWYRQQPGQSLTLIATANQGSEATYESGFVIDKFPISRPNLTFSTLTVSNMSPEDSSIYLCSVVPRGGGGYGYTFGSGTRLTVV.

As regards this clone: An end of the junction does not agree with germline; a read error may underlie this. The chain links TRBV5-1 to TRBJ2-7; 10 bases are a match to TRBD1. The germline V gene encodes CDR1 SGHRS and CDR2 YFSETQ. The CDR3 covers 13 residues. In nucleotides, the CDR3 is TGCGCCAGCAGCGTGCCGGGACAGGGGTCGAGGGACTTC. It is translated as CASSVPGQGSRDF.

The chain carries TRBV11-3 and TRBJ1-1; no definite D call. Germline V gene lookup returns CDR1 SGHNT and CDR2 YENEEA. The CDR3 has 13 residues. V lost 4 bases, J lost 8 bases, and 14 bases lay in between. The CDR3: CASSSSLQQEAFF. DNA for the CDR3: TGTGCCAGCAGCTCCTCCCTACAGCAGGAAGCTTTCTTT.

V and J are TRBV2 and TRBJ2-1, with D possibly matching TRBD2 (5 bases). Germline-derived CDR1 and CDR2 are SNHLY and FYNNEI. The CDR3 runs to 14 residues. V was trimmed by 4 bases and J by 2 bases, leaving 9 bases between them. CDR3 protein: CASSGGSTYNEQFF. The CDR3 DNA follows: TGTGCCAGCAGTGGAGGGAGTACCTACAATGAGCAGTTCTTC.

The chain recombines TRBV5-4 with TRBJ2-3; 9 bases fit TRBD2. The CDR3 spans 14 residues. Germline CDR1 is SGHNT and CDR2 is YYREEE (reference sequence). Germline trimming cut 3 bases from V and 6 bases from J; bases unmatched to any gene: 5. The CDR3 loop is CASSWASGKDTQYF. DNA of the CDR3: TGTGCCAGCAGCTGGGCTAGCGGGAAGGATACGCAGTATTTT.

The chain has TRBV19 and TRBJ2-7; D may be TRBD1 (5 bases). CDR1 is LNHDA, CDR2 SQIVND, per germline (reference sequence). The CDR3 has 15 residues. Trimming shortened V by 5 bases and J by 4 bases, and 18 bases separated the two germline ends. This chain's CDR3 is CASSGALQGSYEQYF. The CDR3 DNA follows: TGTGCCAGTAGTGGGGCCTTGCAGGGTAGTTACGAGCAGTACTTC.

The chain carries TRBV30 and TRBJ2-1, with TRBD2 matching 8 bases. V lost 4 bases to trimming and J lost 9 bases; unmatched junction nucleotides: 11. The length of the CDR3 is 14 residues. Per germline, CDR1 GTSNPN and CDR2 SVGIG (reference sequence). This CDR3 is CAWIGVREGGEQFF. The CDR3 DNA reads TGTGCCTGGATTGGGGTACGGGAGGGTGGTGAGCAGTTCTTC.

The chain links TRBV30 to TRBJ1-5; D ambiguous. The CDR3 length is 14 residues. The V and J ends lost 0 bases and 10 bases respectively, with 16 bases between them. The germline gives CDR1 GTSNPN, CDR2 SVGIG (reference sequence). The CDR3 sequence: CAWSVRGSFNPQHF. The CDR3 coding sequence is TGTGCCTGGAGTGTTAGAGGTTCCTTTAATCCCCAGCATTTT.

This chain joins TRBV19 and TRBJ1-4; TRBD1 aligns across 7 bases. Germline trimming cut 9 bases from V and 4 bases from J; bases unmatched to any gene: 8. This CDR3 region has 14 residues. CDR1 is LNHDA, CDR2 SQIVND, per germline (reference sequence). The CDR3 reads CASATGTDNEKLFF. Written as DNA, the CDR3 is TGTGCCAGCGCCACCGGGACAGATAATGAAAAACTGTTTTTT.

The V and J genes are TRBV9 and TRBJ2-1, with a possible D match to TRBD2 (5 bases). The CDR3 extends over 15 amino acids. CDR1 and CDR2 (germline): SGDLS, YYNGEE. Trimming stripped 0 bases from V and 4 bases from J, with 11 bases between. CDR3 DNA: TGTGCCAGCAGCGTAGACGGCGGAGGATACAATGAGCAGTTCTTC. The encoded protein is CASSVDGGGYNEQFF.

The genes are TRBV10-1 and TRBJ2-3; TRBD2 matches at 13 bases. Germline V gene lookup returns CDR1 WNHNN and CDR2 SYGVQD (reference sequence). With 2 bases clipped from V and 5 bases from J, the junction kept 1 base outside the gene matches. This CDR3 comprises 15 residues. CDR3 residues: CASSETSGGGDTQYF. The CDR3, as DNA: TGCGCCAGCAGTGAGACTAGCGGGGGGGGAGATACGCAGTATTTT.

The V call is TRBV27, the J call TRBJ2-5; D gene ambiguous. Germline V gives CDR1 MNHEY, CDR2 SMNVEV (reference sequence). The CDR3 extends over 11 amino acids. V was clipped by 3 bases and J by 4 bases, with 3 bases between them. DNA for the CDR3: TGTGCCAGCAGTTTCAGAGAGACCCAGTACTTC. Amino acid sequence: CASSFRETQYF.

This chain connects TRBV25-1 to TRBJ1-1; 12 nucleotides align to TRBD1. Trimming took 7 bases from V and 2 from J; bases not matched to a gene: 5. Germline V gene lookup returns CDR1 MGHDK and CDR2 SYGVNS. The CDR3 contains 15 residues. Written as DNA, the CDR3 is TGTGCCAGCAACGGGGGACAGGGGGCTAACACTGAAGCTTTCTTT. This encodes CASNGGQGANTEAFF.

This clone was seen a single time. The chain recombines TRBV11-1 with TRBJ1-2; 9 nucleotides line up with TRBD1. The ends lost 3 bases at V and 8 bases at J; junction bases unmatched: 13. The CDR3 runs 16 residues. Per germline, CDR1 SGHAT and CDR2 FQDESV (reference sequence). CDR3 nucleotide sequence: TGTGCCAGCAGCTTGGGTGGACAGGGGCCCCTACGGGGCTACACCTTC. Its translation is CASSLGGQGPLRGYTF.

For the CDR3, the DNA is TGTGCCACCAGTCAGGGGAACGAGCAGTACTTC. Its protein is CATSQGNEQYF. The genes are TRBV19 and TRBJ2-7; TRBD1 is a possible D gene (6 bases). The ends were cut back, 10 bases at V and 5 bases at J, with 12 bases in the middle. CDR3 length equals 11 residues. CDR1 is LNHDA and CDR2 is SQIVND in the germline V gene (reference sequence).

Only one count was recorded for this clone. The chain couples TRBV2 to TRBJ2-1; 13 positions match TRBD2. V shed 8 bases, J shed 9 bases, and the junction held 4 bases outside the gene matches. The CDR3 runs 13 residues. The germline V gene has CDR1 SNHLY and CDR2 FYNNEI. This chain's CDR3 is CASGLAGVIEQFF. As DNA, the CDR3 is TGTGCCAGCGGACTAGCGGGAGTGATTGAGCAGTTCTTC.

This chain connects TRBV29-1 to TRBJ1-1, with 8 bases fitting TRBD1. The CDR3 length is 13 residues. CDR1 SQVTM and CDR2 ANQGSEA come from the germline V gene. V trimming: 6 bases; J trimming: 2 bases; junction bases outside the gene matches: 5. As DNA, the CDR3 is TGCAGCGTCGACAGGGGCCAAAACACTGAAGCTTTCTTT. It translates to CSVDRGQNTEAFF.

This chain links TRBV5-6 with TRBJ1-1, with 8 bases identical to TRBD1. Per germline, CDR1 SGHDT and CDR2 YYEEEE. The J segment lost 5 bases and the V segment lost 1 base, leaving 10 bases of the junction unmatched. The CDR3 sequence is 16 residues long. This CDR3 is CASSLFSDRGGTEAFF. CDR3 nucleotides: TGTGCCAGCAGCTTGTTTTCCGACAGGGGAGGAACTGAAGCTTTCTTT.

CDR3 protein: CASSISSGRAGEQYF. The DNA of the CDR3 is TGTGCCAGTAGTATATCAAGCGGGAGGGCCGGAGAGCAGTACTTC. The genes are TRBV19 and TRBJ2-7; TRBD2 agrees at 10 bases. There are 15 residues in the CDR3. CDR1 and CDR2 from the germline V gene are LNHDA and SQIVND (reference sequence). V shed 2 bases, J shed 7 bases, and the junction held 8 bases outside the gene matches. Variable domain in full (rest from reference TRBV19 and TRBJ2-7): DGGITQSPKYLFRKEGQNVTLSCEQNLNHDAMYWYRQDPGQGLRLIYYSQIVNDFQKGDIAEGYSVSREKKESFPLTVTSAQKNPTAFYLCASSISSGRAGEQYFGPGTRLTVT.

The chain has TRBV6-5 and TRBJ2-2, with unresolved D. CDR1 is MNHEY, CDR2 SVGAGI, per germline. V lost 6 bases and J lost 2, with 4 bases in between. CDR3 size: 12 residues. This CDR3 reads CASSLNTGELFF. The CDR3 nucleotides read TGTGCCAGCAGCCTTAACACCGGGGAGCTGTTTTTT.

The gene calls are TRBV9 and TRBJ1-2; D gene ambiguous. Looked up from germline, CDR1 is SGDLS and CDR2 is YYNGEE. V was trimmed by 0 bases and J by 8 bases, leaving 14 bases between them. CDR3 length equals 14 residues. In nucleotides, the CDR3 is TGTGCCAGCAGCGTAGAACAGAAGCCGTCGGGCTACACCTTC. Encoded protein: CASSVEQKPSGYTF.

This chain connects TRBV7-3 to TRBJ1-1; 7 positions agree with TRBD1. Germline trimming cut 4 bases from V and 8 bases from J; bases unmatched to any gene: 7. Germline CDR1 SGHTA, CDR2 FQGTGA. This CDR3 comprises 13 residues. The CDR3 region has the DNA TGTGCCAGCAGCTCCCCAGGGGGGAGAGAAGCTTTCTTT. Amino acid sequence: CASSSPGGREAFF.

The V and J genes are TRBV6-6 and TRBJ1-4, with 9 bases identical to TRBD1. The germline V gene has CDR1 MNHNY and CDR2 SVGAGI (reference sequence). Trimming took 2 bases from V and 12 from J; bases not matched to a gene: 13. The CDR3 is made up of 16 amino acids. The CDR3 region is CASSYPPGQGDLELFF. The CDR3, as DNA: TGTGCCAGCAGTTACCCACCGGGACAGGGTGACTTGGAACTGTTTTTT.

There are a few counts of this clone. The chain combines TRBV5-6 with TRBJ2-3, with a possible D match to TRBD2 (6 bases). The CDR3 sequence is 14 residues long. The ends were cut back, 2 bases at V and 5 bases at J, with 12 bases in the middle. The germline V gene encodes CDR1 SGHDT and CDR2 YYEEEE. CDR3 in amino acids: CASSFRAGGDTQYF. CDR3 DNA sequence: TGTGCCAGCAGCTTCCGGGCCGGGGGAGATACGCAGTATTTT.

This chain joins TRBV5-1 and TRBJ1-5; D possibly corresponds to TRBD1 (5 bases). CDR3 length: 15 amino acids. V was clipped by 0 bases and J by 5 bases, with 12 bases between them. Germline lookup yields CDR1 SGHRS and CDR2 YFSETQ. The CDR3 nucleotides are TGCGCCAGCAGCTTGGTCGGGGGTTACGATCAGCCCCAGCATTTT. This sequence encodes CASSLVGGYDQPQHF.

The chain combines TRBV5-1 with TRBJ2-1, with TRBD1 matching 8 bases. CDR3 length: 17 residues. The J segment lost 4 bases and the V segment lost 0 bases, leaving 9 bases of the junction unmatched. The germline V gene encodes CDR1 SGHRS and CDR2 YFSETQ. The CDR3 protein is CASSLAGTGGRYNEQFF. CDR3 coding DNA: TGCGCCAGCAGCTTGGCTGGAACAGGGGGACGGTACAATGAGCAGTTCTTC.

This clone has a handful of counts. The V and J genes are TRBV29-1 and TRBJ1-1, with TRBD1 as a possible D gene (5 bases). CDR3 size: 11 residues. Germline CDR1 reads SQVTM; CDR2 reads ANQGSEA. The CDR3 loop is CGWGRPTEAFF. DNA for the CDR3: TGCGGCTGGGGCAGGCCCACTGAAGCTTTCTTT.

The chain uses TRBV27 and TRBJ2-1; 8 bases match TRBD2. CDR1 is MNHEY, CDR2 SMNVEV, per germline (reference sequence). V trimming: 4 bases; J trimming: 10 bases; junction bases outside the gene matches: 3. This CDR3 has 12 amino acids. The CDR3 protein is CASSYKREEQFF. Here the CDR3 DNA reads TGTGCCAGCAGTTATAAGCGGGAGGAGCAGTTCTTC.

The rearrangement uses TRBV6-4 and TRBJ1-2; 9 bases are a match to TRBD1. Germline trimming cut 6 bases from V and 3 bases from J; bases unmatched to any gene: 8. CDR1 and CDR2 (germline): MRHNA, SNTAGT. This CDR3 is built from 15 residues. The CDR3 region has the DNA TGTGCCAGCAGCGATCCCGGGACAGGGCACTATGGCTACACCTTC. Translation: CASSDPGTGHYGYTF.

The chain recombines TRBV7-9 with TRBJ1-1, with TRBD1 identical over 7 bases. CDR1 SEHNR and CDR2 FQNEAQ come from the germline V gene (reference sequence). CDR3 length: 16 amino acids. This chain's CDR3 is CAHSGLMWQGVTEAFF. The CDR3 DNA sequence: TGTGCTCACAGTGGTCTAATGTGGCAGGGGGTTACTGAAGCTTTCTTT. Full variable domain (outside the CDR3, taken from reference TRBV7-9 and TRBJ1-1): DTGVSQNPRHKITKRGQNVTFRCDPISEHNRLYWYRQTLGQGPEFLTYFQNEAQLEKSRLLSDRFSAERPKGSFSTLEIQRTEQGDSAMYLCAHSGLMWQGVTEAFFGQGTRLTVV.

There are a few counts of this clone. DNA of the CDR3: TGCAGCGTTGCCCAGGGGGCTCTCGACGGAGAAGCTTTCTTT. This translates into CSVAQGALDGEAFF. The V and J genes are TRBV29-1 and TRBJ1-1; TRBD1 matches 8 bases. Per germline, CDR1 SQVTM and CDR2 ANQGSEA. This CDR3 is built from 14 residues. V was pared by 4 bases and J by 8 bases, with 12 bases of the junction left unmatched. The entire variable domain, with the rest obtained from reference TRBV29-1 and TRBJ1-1, is as follows: SAVISQKPSRDICQRGTSLTIQCQVDSQVTMMFWYRQQPGQSLTLIATANQGSEATYESGFVIDKFPISRPNLTFSTLTVSNMSPEDSSIYLCSVAQGALDGEAFFGQGTRLTVV.